This T cell receptor (beta chain) was documented in a study of T-cell memory formation after mild COVID-19. Constant-segment primers were used for 5'RACE, and the resulting TCR alpha and TCR beta cDNA libraries carried sample barcodes and UMIs. Via MiXCR, TCRdb re-called the 5' RACE reads, giving one row per CDR3 protein. The repertoire holds approximately 100,000 distinct CDR3 sequences, around 10% seen once, with around 39% in the top ten. This clonotype was seen ten or more times. This CDR3 is 13 amino acids long. The junction had 9 bases not matched to a gene; V was cut back by 8 bases and J by 8 bases.

Source material: PBMCs or a T cell subset sorted from them (not recorded which). V is TRBV12-3 or TRBV12-4 and J is TRBJ1-5; 7 nucleotides align to TRBD1. This receptor was identified in a man in his late teens or twenties who had mild COVID-19 (a few samples of this study predate the infection). Cell type and time point are not known. The DNA for the CDR3 is TGTGCCAGCGGGGACAGCCTTGCGGAGCCCCAGCATTTT. Residues: CASGDSLAEPQHF.